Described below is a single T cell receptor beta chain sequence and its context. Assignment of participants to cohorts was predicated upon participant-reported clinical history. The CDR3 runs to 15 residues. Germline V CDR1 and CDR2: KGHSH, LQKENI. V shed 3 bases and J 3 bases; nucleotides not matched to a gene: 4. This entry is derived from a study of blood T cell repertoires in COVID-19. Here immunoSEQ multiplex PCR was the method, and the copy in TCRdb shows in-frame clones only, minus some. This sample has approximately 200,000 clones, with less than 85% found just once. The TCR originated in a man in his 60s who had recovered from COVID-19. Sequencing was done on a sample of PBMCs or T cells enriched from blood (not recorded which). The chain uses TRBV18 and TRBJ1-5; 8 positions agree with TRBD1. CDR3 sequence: CASSPRTGNNQPQHF. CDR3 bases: TGTGCCAGCTCACCGCGGACAGGGAACAATCAGCCCCAGCATTTT. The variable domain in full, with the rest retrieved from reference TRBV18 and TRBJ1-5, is NAGVMQNPRHLVRRRGQEARLRCSPMKGHSHVYWYRQLPEEGLKFMVYLQKENIIDESGMPKERFSAEFPKEGPSILRIQQVVRGDSAAYFCASSPRTGNNQPQHFGDGTRLSIL.